The text below deals with one T cell receptor beta chain. Its target is unknown. The sample comes from a study of T cell responses to AZD1222 COVID-19 vaccine. The study, taken as a whole, reports: White British donors predominated, females outnumbered males, and clonal diversity was possibly underestimated. Every sample of the repertoires postdated the peak T cell response.

Germline V gene sequence: CDR1 SEHNR, CDR2 FQNEAQ (reference sequence). Trimming took 1 base from V and 0 from J, leaving 16 bases between them. CDR3 length: 19 amino acids. The data were produced by immunoSEQ multiplex PCR, yet TCRdb's version contains in-frame clones alone and is incomplete. The sample has 150,000 or so clones, about 88% seen once. This clonotype was sampled from an adult in good health. This sequence joins TRBV7-9 and TRBJ2-6; unclear D gene. The source was peripheral blood, collected on day 0 of AZD1222 vaccination. CDR3 coding DNA: TGTGCCAGCAGCTTAGGTTTGGGCAGATCGAGCTCTGGGGCCAACGTCCTGACTTTC. Translated, it gives CASSLGLGRSSSGANVLTF.